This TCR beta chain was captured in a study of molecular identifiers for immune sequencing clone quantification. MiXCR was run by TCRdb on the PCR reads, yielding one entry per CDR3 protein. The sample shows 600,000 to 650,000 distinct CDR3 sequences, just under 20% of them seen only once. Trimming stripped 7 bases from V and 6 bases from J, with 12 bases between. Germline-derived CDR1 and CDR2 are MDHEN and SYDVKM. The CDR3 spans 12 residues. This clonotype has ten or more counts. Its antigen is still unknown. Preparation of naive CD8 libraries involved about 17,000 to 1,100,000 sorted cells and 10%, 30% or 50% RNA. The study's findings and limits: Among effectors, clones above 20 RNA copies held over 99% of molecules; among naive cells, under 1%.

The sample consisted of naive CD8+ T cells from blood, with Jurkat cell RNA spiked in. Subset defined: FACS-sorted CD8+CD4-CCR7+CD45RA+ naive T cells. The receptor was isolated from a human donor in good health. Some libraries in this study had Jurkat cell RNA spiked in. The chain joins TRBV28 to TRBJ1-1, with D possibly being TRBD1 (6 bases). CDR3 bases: TGTGCCAGCACCAACGGGGGGCCTGAAGCTTTCTTT. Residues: CASTNGGPEAFF.